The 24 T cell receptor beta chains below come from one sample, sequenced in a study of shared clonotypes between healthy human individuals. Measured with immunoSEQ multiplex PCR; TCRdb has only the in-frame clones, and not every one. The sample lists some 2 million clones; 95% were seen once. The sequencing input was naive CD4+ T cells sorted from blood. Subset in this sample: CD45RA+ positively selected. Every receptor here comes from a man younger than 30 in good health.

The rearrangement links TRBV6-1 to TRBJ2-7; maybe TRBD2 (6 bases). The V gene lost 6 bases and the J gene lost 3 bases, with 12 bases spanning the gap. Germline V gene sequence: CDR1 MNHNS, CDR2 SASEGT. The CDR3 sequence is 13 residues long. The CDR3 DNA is TGTGCCAGCAGGAGGGACGGGGGCTACGAGCAGTACTTC. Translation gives CASRRDGGYEQYF.

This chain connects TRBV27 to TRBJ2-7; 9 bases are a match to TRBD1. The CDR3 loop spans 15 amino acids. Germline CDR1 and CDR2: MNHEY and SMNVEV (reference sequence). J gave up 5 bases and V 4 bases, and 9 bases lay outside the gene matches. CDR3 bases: TGTGCCAGCAGTTCCTTGGGGACAGGGCCCAACGAGCAGTACTTC. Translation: CASSSLGTGPNEQYF.

The chain's CDR3 is CASSFSPRQFWGNQETQYF. CDR3 nucleotides: TGTGCCAGCAGTTTTAGCCCCCGCCAATTTTGGGGGAACCAAGAGACCCAGTACTTC. V usage is TRBV27 and J usage is TRBJ2-5, with D possibly called TRBD1 or TRBD2 (5 bases each). This CDR3 has 19 residues. V was trimmed by 3 bases and J by 0 bases, leaving 23 bases between them. The germline V gene encodes CDR1 MNHEY and CDR2 SMNVEV (reference sequence).

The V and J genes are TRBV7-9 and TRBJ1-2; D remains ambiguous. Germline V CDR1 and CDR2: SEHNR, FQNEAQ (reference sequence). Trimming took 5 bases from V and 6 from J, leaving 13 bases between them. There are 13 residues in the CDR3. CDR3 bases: TGTGCCAGCAGCCCGACATATGCTGATGGCTACACCTTC. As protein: CASSPTYADGYTF.

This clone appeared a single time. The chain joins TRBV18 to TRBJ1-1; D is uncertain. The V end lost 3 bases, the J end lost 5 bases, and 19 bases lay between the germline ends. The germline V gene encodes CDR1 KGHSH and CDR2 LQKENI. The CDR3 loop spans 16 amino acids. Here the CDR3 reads CASSPDQLGKGTEAFF. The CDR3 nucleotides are TGTGCCAGCTCACCCGATCAGCTGGGGAAAGGGACTGAAGCTTTCTTT. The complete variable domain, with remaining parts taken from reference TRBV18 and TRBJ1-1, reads NAGVMQNPRHLVRRRGQEARLRCSPMKGHSHVYWYRQLPEEGLKFMVYLQKENIIDESGMPKERFSAEFPKEGPSILRIQQVVRGDSAAYFCASSPDQLGKGTEAFFGQGTRLTVV.

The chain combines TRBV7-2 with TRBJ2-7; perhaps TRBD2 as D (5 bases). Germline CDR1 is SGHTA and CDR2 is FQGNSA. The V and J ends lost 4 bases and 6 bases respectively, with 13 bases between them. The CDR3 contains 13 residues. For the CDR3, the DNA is TGTGCCAGCAGCTGGCGGGTAGGTTCCGAGCAGTACTTC. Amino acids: CASSWRVGSEQYF.

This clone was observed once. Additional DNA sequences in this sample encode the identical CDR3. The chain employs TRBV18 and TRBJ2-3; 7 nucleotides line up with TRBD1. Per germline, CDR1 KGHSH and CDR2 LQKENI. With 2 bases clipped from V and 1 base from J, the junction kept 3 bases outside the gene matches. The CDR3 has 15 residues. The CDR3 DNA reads TGTGCCAGCTCACCATCAACAGGGGGCACAGATACGCAGTATTTT. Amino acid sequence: CASSPSTGGTDTQYF. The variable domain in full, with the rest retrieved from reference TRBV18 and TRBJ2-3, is NAGVMQNPRHLVRRRGQEARLRCSPMKGHSHVYWYRQLPEEGLKFMVYLQKENIIDESGMPKERFSAEFPKEGPSILRIQQVVRGDSAAYFCASSPSTGGTDTQYFGPGTRLTVL.

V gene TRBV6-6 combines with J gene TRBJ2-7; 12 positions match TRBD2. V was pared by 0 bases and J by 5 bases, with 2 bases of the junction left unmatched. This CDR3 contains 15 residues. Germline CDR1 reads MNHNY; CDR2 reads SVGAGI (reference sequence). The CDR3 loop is CASSYSTSGSHEQYF. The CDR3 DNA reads TGTGCCAGCAGTTACTCGACTAGCGGGAGCCACGAGCAGTACTTC.

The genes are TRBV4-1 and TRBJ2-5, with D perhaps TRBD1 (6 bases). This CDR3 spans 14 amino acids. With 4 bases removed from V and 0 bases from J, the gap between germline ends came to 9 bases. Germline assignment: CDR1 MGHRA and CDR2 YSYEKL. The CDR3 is CASSPGQNQETQYF. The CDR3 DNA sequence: TGCGCCAGCAGCCCCGGACAGAACCAAGAGACCCAGTACTTC.

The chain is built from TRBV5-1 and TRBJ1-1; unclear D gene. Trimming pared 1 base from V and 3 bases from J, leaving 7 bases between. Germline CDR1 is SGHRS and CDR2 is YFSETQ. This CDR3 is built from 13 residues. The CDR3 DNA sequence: TGCGCCAGCAGCTTGAAGAGGGACACTGAAGCTTTCTTT. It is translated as CASSLKRDTEAFF.

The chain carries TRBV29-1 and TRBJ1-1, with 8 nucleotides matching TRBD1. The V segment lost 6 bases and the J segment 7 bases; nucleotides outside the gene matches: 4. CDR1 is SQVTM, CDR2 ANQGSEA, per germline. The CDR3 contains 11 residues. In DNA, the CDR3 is TGCAGCGTCCACGGACAGGGTGAAGCTTTCTTT. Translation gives CSVHGQGEAFF.

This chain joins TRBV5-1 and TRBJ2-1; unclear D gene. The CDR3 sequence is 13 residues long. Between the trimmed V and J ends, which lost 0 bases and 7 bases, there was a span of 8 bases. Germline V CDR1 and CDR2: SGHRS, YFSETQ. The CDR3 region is CASSLGPFNEQFF. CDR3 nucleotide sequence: TGCGCCAGCAGCTTGGGTCCATTTAATGAGCAGTTCTTC.

The CDR3 protein is CASSLEGLGPYNEQFF. CDR3 coding DNA: TGTGCCAGCAGCTTAGAAGGGCTAGGACCGTACAATGAGCAGTTCTTC. This chain joins TRBV11-3 and TRBJ2-1; D call uncertain. This CDR3 is 16 amino acids long. Germline V lookup: CDR1 SGHNT, CDR2 YENEEA. V lost 0 bases and J 4 bases, leaving 13 bases between the germline ends.

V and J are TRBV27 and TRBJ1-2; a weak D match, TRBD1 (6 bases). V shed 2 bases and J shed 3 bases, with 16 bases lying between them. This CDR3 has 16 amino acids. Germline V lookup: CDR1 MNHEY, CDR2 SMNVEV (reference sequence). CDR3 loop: CASSLIQGGNYYGYTF. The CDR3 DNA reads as TGTGCCAGCAGTTTAATACAGGGTGGTAACTACTATGGCTACACCTTC.

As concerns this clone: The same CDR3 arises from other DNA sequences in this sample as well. CDR3 sequence: CASSESGRETQYF. As DNA, the CDR3 is TGTGCCAGCAGTGAATCGGGAAGAGAGACCCAGTACTTC. This chain connects TRBV2 to TRBJ2-5; D is possibly TRBD2 (5 bases). Germline V gives CDR1 SNHLY, CDR2 FYNNEI. V lost 2 bases, J lost 4 bases, and 8 bases lay in between. The CDR3 has 13 residues.

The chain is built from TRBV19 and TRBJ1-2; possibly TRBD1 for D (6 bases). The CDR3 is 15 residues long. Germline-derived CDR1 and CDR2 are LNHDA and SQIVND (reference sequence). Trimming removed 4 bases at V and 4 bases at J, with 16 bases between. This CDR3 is CASSNRDLGGYGYTF. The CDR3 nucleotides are TGTGCCAGTAGTAACCGGGACCTAGGGGGCTATGGCTACACCTTC.

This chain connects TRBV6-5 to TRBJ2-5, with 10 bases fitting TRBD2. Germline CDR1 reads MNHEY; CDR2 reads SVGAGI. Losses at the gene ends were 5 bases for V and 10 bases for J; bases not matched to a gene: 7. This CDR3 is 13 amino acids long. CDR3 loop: CASSRFSGGDQYF. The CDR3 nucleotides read TGTGCCAGCAGTCGCTTCAGCGGGGGGGACCAGTACTTC.

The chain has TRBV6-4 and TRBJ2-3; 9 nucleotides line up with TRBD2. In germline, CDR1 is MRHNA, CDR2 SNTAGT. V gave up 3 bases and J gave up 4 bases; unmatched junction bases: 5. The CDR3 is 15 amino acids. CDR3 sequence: CASSERGGWADTQYF. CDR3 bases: TGTGCCAGCAGTGAGCGGGGGGGCTGGGCAGATACGCAGTATTTT.

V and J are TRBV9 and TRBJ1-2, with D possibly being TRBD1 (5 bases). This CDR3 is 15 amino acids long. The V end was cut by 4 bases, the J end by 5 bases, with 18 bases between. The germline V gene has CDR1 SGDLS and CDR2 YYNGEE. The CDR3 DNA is TGTGCCAGCAGCCTCGGGGGGAGCGGGCCATATGGCTACACCTTC. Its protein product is CASSLGGSGPYGYTF.

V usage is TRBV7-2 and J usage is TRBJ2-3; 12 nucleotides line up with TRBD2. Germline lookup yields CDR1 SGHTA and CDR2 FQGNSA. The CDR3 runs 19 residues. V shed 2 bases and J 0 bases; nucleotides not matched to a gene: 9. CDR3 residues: CASSLLASGRAPSTDTQYF. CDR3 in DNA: TGTGCCAGCAGCTTACTCGCTAGCGGGAGGGCCCCAAGCACAGATACGCAGTATTTT.

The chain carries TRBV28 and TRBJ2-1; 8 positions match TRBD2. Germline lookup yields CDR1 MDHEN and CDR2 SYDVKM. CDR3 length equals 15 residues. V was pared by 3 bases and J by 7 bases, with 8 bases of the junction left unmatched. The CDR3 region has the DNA TGTGCCAGCAGTTTCCGCGGGAGGATCCAGAATGAGCAGTTCTTC. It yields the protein CASSFRGRIQNEQFF.

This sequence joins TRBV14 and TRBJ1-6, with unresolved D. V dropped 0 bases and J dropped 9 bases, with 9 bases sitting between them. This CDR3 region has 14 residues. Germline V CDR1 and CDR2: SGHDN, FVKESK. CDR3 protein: CASSQDGRASPLHF. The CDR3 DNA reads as TGTGCCAGCAGCCAAGACGGTAGGGCTTCACCCCTCCACTTT. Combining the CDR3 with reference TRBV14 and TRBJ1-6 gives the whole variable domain EAGVTQFPSHSVIEKGQTVTLRCDPISGHDNLYWYRRVMGKEIKFLLHFVKESKQDESGMPNNRFLAERTGGTYSTLKVQPAELEDSGVYFCASSQDGRASPLHFGNGTRLTVT.

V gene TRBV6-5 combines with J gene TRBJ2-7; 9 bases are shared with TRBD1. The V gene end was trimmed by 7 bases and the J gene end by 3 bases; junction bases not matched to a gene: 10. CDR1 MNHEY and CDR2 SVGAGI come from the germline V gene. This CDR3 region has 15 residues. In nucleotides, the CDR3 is TGTGCCAGCACCCACCGGGGGGACAGGGACTACGAGCAGTACTTC. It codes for CASTHRGDRDYEQYF.

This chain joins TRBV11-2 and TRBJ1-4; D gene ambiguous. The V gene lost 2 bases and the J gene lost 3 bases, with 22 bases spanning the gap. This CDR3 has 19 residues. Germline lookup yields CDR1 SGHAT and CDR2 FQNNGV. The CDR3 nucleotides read TGTGCCAGCAGCTTATCGGCAGGCCCAACCCCCTCTTCTAATGAAAAACTGTTTTTT. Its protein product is CASSLSAGPTPSSNEKLFF.